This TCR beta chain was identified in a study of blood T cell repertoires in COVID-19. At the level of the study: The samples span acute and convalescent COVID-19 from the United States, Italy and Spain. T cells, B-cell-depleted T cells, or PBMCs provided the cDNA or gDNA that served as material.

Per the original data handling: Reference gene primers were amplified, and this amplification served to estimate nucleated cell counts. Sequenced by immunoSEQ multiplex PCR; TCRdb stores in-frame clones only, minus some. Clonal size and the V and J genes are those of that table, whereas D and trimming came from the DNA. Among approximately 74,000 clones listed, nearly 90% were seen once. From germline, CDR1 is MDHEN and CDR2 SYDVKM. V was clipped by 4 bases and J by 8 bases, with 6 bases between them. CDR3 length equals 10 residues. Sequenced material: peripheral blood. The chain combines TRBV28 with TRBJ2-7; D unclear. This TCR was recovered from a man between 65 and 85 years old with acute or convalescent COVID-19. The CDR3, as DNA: TGTGCCAGCAGTTCTCACAAGCAGTACTTC. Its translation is CASSSHKQYF.